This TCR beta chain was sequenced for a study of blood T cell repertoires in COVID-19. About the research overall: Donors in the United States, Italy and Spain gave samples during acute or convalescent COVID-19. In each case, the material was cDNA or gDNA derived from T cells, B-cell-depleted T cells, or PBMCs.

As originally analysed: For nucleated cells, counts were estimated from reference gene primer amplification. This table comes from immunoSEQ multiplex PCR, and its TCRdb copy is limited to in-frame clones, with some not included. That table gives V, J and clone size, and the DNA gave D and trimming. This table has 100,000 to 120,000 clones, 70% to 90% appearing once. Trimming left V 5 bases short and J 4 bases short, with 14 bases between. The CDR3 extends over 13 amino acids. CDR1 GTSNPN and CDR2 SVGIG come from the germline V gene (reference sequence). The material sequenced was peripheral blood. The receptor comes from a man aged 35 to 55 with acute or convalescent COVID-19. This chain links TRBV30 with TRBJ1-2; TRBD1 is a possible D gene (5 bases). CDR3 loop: CAWSPGHFYGYTF. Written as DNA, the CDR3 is TGTGCCTGGTCCCCAGGACATTTCTATGGCTACACCTTC.